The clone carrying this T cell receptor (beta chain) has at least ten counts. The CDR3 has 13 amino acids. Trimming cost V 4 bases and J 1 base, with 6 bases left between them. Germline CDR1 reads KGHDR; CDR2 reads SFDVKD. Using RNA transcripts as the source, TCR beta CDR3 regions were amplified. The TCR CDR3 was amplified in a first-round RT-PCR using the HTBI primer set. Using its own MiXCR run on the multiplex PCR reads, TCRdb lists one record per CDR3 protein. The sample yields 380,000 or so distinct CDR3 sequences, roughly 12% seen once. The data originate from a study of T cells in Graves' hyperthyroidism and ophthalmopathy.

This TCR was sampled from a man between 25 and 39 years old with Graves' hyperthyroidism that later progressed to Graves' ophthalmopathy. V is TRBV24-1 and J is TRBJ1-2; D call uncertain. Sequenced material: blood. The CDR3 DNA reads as TGTGCCACCAGTGAGGGGATTAACTATGGCTACACCTTC. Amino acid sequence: CATSEGINYGYTF.